This T cell receptor (beta chain) stems from a study of T cell responses to AZD1222 COVID-19 vaccine. Generated by immunoSEQ multiplex PCR, the TCRdb table keeps only in-frame clones and is missing some. Here the sample spans around 100,000 clones, roughly 91% being singletons. As for this clone: Its specificity is not known.

Overall study findings and caveats: Baseline seropositivity characterized only 5 to 7 AZD1222 recipients. The study found Spike-specific TCR breadth and depth rose after two AZD1222 doses. The CD4 TCRs associated with vaccination extended across spike and predominated at 160-218 and 743-854.

CDR3 length: 15 residues. The germline V gene encodes CDR1 WNHNN and CDR2 SYGVQD (reference sequence). V dropped 11 bases and J dropped 0; count of bases not matched to a gene: 11. Sequencing used peripheral blood, obtained on day 0 of AZD1222 vaccination. The V gene is TRBV10-1, the J gene TRBJ2-7; TRBD2 matches 9 bases. This TCR was recovered from an adult in good health. This CDR3 is CALYWASGVSYEQYF. The CDR3 DNA reads as TGCGCCCTTTATTGGGCTAGCGGGGTCTCCTACGAGCAGTACTTC.